Listed here is a single T cell receptor (beta chain). The antigen is undetermined. The data were taken from a study of shared clonotypes between healthy human individuals. Study-level results: Memory subsets generally showed lower estimated richness than naive subsets. Blood alone was sampled, and tissue repertoires likely differ.

Original processing methods: ImmunoSEQ sequences covered only the junction and lacked quality scores; filtering therefore differed. This table comes from immunoSEQ multiplex PCR, and its TCRdb copy is limited to in-frame clones, with some not included. Clone size and V and J calls were adopted from that table, with D and trimming inferred from the DNA. The sample records roughly 1,500,000 clones, just under 99% being singletons. V was trimmed by 3 bases and J by 1 base, leaving 12 bases between them. There are 15 residues in the CDR3. Germline V gene lookup returns CDR1 GTSNPN and CDR2 SVGIG (reference sequence).

This chain connects TRBV30 to TRBJ2-2; possibly TRBD2 for D (5 bases). Sequenced: naive CD4+ T cells sorted from blood. Subset indicated: CD45RA+ positively selected. The clonotype comes from a young man in good health. This CDR3 reads CAWREARRNTGELFF. CDR3 sequence (DNA): TGTGCCTGGAGGGAGGCCAGGCGGAACACCGGGGAGCTGTTTTTT.